This TCR beta chain was identified in a study of T-cell reconstitution after alpha-beta-depleted transplantation in children. General study points: By about two months after transplant, alpha-beta T cells reportedly arose from several hundred graft clones that had expanded.

A library of TCRbeta sequences, prepared with unique molecular identifiers, was generated. TCRdb analysed the PCR reads with MiXCR anew, one entry per CDR3 protein. The sample holds more than 400,000 distinct CDR3 sequences, roughly two fifths seen once. The CDR3 has 15 amino acids. Trimming removed 1 base at V and 1 base at J, with 9 bases between. CDR1 and CDR2 from the germline V gene are WSHSY and SAAADI. This clonotype was found many times. The antigen is undetermined. The sample here was PBMCs, taken before TCRalphabeta/CD19-depleted stem cell transplant. The rearrangement joins TRBV10-2 to TRBJ2-3, with a tentative D call TRBD2 (5 bases). The clonotype was recovered from a girl aged 2-10 years with aplastic anemia, due to receive a stem cell transplant. The CDR3: CASSEFGGGTDTQYF. The DNA of the CDR3 is TGCGCCAGCAGTGAGTTCGGAGGCGGCACAGATACGCAGTATTTT.